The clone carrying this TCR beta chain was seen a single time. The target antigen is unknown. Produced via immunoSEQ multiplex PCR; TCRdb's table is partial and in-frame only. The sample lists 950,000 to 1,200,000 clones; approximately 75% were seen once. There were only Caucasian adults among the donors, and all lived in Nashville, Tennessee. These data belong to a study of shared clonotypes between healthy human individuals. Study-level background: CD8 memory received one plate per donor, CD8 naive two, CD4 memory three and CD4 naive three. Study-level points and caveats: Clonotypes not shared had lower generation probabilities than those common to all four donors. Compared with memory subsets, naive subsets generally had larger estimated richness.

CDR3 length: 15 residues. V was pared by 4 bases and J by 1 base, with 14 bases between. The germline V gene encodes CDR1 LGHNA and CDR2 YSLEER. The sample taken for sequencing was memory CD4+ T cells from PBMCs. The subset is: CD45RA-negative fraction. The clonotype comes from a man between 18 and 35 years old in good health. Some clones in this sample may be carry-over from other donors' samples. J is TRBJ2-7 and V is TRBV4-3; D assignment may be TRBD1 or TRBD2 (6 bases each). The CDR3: CASSLEGGGSYEQYF. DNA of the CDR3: TGCGCCAGCAGCCTAGAAGGGGGAGGATCCTACGAGCAGTACTTC.